This T cell receptor (beta chain) was captured in a study of cytomegalovirus exposure and HLA in healthy donors. Germline loops: CDR1 SGHNT, CDR2 YYREEE (reference sequence). The CDR3 spans 15 residues. V lost 4 bases, J lost 5 bases, and 10 bases stayed unmatched. PCR used 60 Vbeta primers and 13 Jbeta primers. The protocol was immunoSEQ multiplex PCR, while the TCRdb copy is restricted to in-frame clones and leaves out a portion. Of around 140,000 clones listed, approximately 8.9% are singletons. The study's findings and limits: A few CMV-associated chains were confirmed in vitro to be specific for CMV antigens.

This clone was observed a few times. Its matching antigen is unknown. This sequence was found in a woman in her 40s in good health and CMV-seropositive. Sequencing was done on a sample of PBMCs. V and J are TRBV5-4 and TRBJ1-2, with 8 bases fitting TRBD1. CDR3 region: CASSTGQDGRYGYTF. The CDR3 coding sequence is TGTGCCAGCAGCACGGGACAGGATGGACGATATGGCTACACCTTC.